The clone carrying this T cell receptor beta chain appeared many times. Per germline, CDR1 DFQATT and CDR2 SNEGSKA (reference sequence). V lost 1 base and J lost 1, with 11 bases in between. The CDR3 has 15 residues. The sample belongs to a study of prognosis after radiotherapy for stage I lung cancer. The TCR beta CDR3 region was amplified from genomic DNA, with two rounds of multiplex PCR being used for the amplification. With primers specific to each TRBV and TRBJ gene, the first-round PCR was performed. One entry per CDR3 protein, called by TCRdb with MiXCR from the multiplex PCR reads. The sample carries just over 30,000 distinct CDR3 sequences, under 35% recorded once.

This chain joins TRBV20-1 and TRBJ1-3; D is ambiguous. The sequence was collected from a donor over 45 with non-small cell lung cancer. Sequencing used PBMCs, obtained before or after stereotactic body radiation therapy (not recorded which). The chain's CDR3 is CSARAGLGSGNTIYF. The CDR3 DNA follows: TGCAGTGCTAGAGCCGGCCTTGGTTCTGGAAACACCATATATTTT.